The T cell receptor (beta chain) under discussion was sequenced for a study of T cell repertoires in aging, cancer and after chemotherapy. Amplification of TCR beta used genomic DNA extracted from peripheral blood. A mixed TRB-A/B primer pool amplified rearranged TRB by multiplex touch-down PCR. TCRdb re-called the multiplex PCR reads with MiXCR, one entry per CDR3 protein. The sample carries more than 1,500 distinct CDR3 sequences, more than 20% recorded once. The germline V gene has CDR1 SGHRS and CDR2 YFSETQ. V gave up 4 bases and J gave up 2 bases; unmatched junction bases: 2. There are 13 residues in the CDR3.

This chain uses TRBV5-1 with TRBJ2-7, with 8 bases lining up with TRBD1. This TCR derives from a human donor with a solid tumor. Sequenced material: blood. In DNA form, the CDR3 reads TGCGCCAGCAGCCCGACAGGGGCCTACGAGCAGTACTTC. Its translation is CASSPTGAYEQYF.